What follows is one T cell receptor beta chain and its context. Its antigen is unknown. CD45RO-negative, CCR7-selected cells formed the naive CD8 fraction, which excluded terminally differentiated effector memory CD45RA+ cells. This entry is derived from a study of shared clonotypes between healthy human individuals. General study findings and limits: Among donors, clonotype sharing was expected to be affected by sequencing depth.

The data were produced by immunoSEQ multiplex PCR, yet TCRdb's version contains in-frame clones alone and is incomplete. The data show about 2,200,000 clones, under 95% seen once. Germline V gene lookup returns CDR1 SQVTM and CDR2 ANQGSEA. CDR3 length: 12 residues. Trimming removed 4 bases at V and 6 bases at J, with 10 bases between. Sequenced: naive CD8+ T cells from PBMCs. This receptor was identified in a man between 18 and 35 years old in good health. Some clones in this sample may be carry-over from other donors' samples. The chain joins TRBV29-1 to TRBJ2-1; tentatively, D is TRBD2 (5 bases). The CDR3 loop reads CSVVGGSNEQFF. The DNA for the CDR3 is TGCAGCGTTGTAGGTGGGAGCAATGAGCAGTTCTTC.